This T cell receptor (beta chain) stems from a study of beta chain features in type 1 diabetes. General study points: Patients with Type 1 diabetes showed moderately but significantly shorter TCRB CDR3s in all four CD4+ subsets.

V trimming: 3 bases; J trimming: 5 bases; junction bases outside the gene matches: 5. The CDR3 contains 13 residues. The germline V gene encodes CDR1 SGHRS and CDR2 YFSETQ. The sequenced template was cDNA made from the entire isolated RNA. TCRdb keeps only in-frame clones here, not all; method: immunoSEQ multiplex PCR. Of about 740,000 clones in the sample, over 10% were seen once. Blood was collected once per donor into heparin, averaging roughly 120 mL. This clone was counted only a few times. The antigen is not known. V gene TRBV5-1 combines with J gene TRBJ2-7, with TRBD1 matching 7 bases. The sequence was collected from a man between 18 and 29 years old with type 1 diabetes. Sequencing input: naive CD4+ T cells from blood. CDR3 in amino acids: CASSSRGFDEQYF. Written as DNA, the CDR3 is TGCGCCAGCAGCTCCAGGGGGTTCGACGAGCAGTACTTC.